This is a list of T cell receptor beta chains from one sample in a study of graft-versus-host responses after intestinal transplantation. Data came from immunoSEQ multiplex PCR; TCRdb stores just in-frame clones and leaves some out. The sample holds around 25,000 clones, 40% seen once. Sequencing used alloreactive CD4+ T cells from a mixed lymphocyte reaction culture, obtained before intestinal transplant. These receptors all come from a human patient who received an intestinal transplant. Each CDR3 is given with its conserved first and last residue. D genes are given only for firm matches. Only some rows state a clone size, as once, few, many or a class for expanded clones.

TRBV2,TRBJ1-5,few,.,TGTGCCAGCAGTCGAGGGAATAGCAATCAGCCCCAGCATTTT,CASSRGNSNQPQHF
TRBV28,TRBJ2-7,once,TRBD1,TGTGCCAGCAGTACAGGGGGTTACGAGCAGTACTTC,CASSTGGYEQYF
TRBV30,TRBJ1-4,.,.,TGTGCCTGGAGCCAGGACAGACCTAATGAAAAACTGTTTTTT,CAWSQDRPNEKLFF
TRBV18,TRBJ2-1,.,TRBD2,TGTGCCAGCTCACCACGGAGCGGGGGCGCCTACAATGAGCAGTTCTTC,CASSPRSGGAYNEQFF
TRBV20-1,TRBJ1-2,few,.,TGCAGTGCTAGCAGGGGATATGGCTACACCTTC,CSASRGYGYTF
TRBV7-2,TRBJ2-3,.,TRBD1,TGTGCCAGCAGCTTACAGGGGGTCCCAGGAGATACGCAGTATTTT,CASSLQGVPGDTQYF
TRBV5-6,TRBJ2-7,.,.,TGTGCCAGCAGCCTGCCCGGGACTCCCGCGCTCTACGAGCAGTACTTC,CASSLPGTPALYEQYF
TRBV2,TRBJ1-4,medium-sized,TRBD1,TGTGCCAGCAGTGAAATGGGGACAGGTGAAAAACTGTTTTTT,CASSEMGTGEKLFF
TRBV6-6,TRBJ1-5,.,.,TGTGCCAGCAGTTACTCCGGTAGTTATGTTCAGCCCCAGCATTTT,CASSYSGSYVQPQHF
TRBV5-1,TRBJ2-1,.,TRBD1,TGCGCCAGCAGCTTTCAGGGGGCGAGGGGTAATGAGCAGTTCTTC,CASSFQGARGNEQFF
TRBV6-6,TRBJ2-2,.,TRBD2,TGTGCCAGCAGGTTGAGCGGGGGGCTAAACACCGGGGAGCTGTTTTTT,CASRLSGGLNTGELFF
TRBV7-9,TRBJ2-7,.,.,TGTGCCAGCGGAAGAGGGGACTCTTCCTACGAGCAGTACTTC,CASGRGDSSYEQYF
TRBV28,TRBJ2-5,once,TRBD2,TGTGCCAGCAGTCTCCCAGGACTAGCGGGAGGGCCGTTGGAGACCCAGTACTTC,CASSLPGLAGGPLETQYF
TRBV5-1,TRBJ2-7,few,.,TGCGCCAGCAGCTCAGGACTGGCCTACGAGCAGTACTTC,CASSSGLAYEQYF
TRBV6-6,TRBJ1-3,medium-sized,TRBD1,TGTGCCAGCAGTTTCCTAGGACAGGGAGGCACCATATATTTT,CASSFLGQGGTIYF
TRBV7-2,TRBJ2-5,.,TRBD1,TGTGCCAGCAGCTTAGGACAGGGGGCTGTAGAGACCCAGTACTTC,CASSLGQGAVETQYF
TRBV6-1,TRBJ1-2,.,TRBD1,TGTGCCAGCAGTGAACCCGGGACAGCTTCAAAGGGCTACACCTTC,CASSEPGTASKGYTF
TRBV10-1,TRBJ2-3,.,TRBD2,TGCGCCAGCAGTGAGTCCCTAGCGGGAGTGGGCACAGATACGCAGTATTTT,CASSESLAGVGTDTQYF
TRBV18,TRBJ1-5,once,.,TGTGCCAGCTCACCGGCGGGGGGCAATCAGCCCCAGCATTTT,CASSPAGGNQPQHF
TRBV2,TRBJ1-6,few,.,TGTGCCAGCAGTGAGAACGGGCTACTAGGCGGTTCACCCCTCCACTTT,CASSENGLLGGSPLHF
TRBV30,TRBJ1-1,once,.,TGTGCCTGGAGGGACACCTACACTGAAGCTTTCTTT,CAWRDTYTEAFF